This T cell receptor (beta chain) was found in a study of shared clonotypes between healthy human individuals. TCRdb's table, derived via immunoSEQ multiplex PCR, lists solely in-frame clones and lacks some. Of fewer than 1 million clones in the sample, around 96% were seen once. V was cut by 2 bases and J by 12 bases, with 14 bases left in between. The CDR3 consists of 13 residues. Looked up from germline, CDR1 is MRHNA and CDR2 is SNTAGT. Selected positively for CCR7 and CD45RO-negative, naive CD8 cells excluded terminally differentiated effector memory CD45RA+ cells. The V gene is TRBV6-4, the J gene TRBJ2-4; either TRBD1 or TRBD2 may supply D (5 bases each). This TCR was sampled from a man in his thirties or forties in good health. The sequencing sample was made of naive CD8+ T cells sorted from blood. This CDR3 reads CASSDPGPDHQYF. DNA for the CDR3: TGTGCCAGCAGTGACCCGGGACCGGATCATCAGTACTTC.